This is a list of T cell receptor beta chains from one sample in a study of early T cells in non-severe SARS-CoV-2 infection. A single record per CDR3 protein comes from TCRdb applying MiXCR to the 5' RACE reads. The sample consists of about 80,000 distinct CDR3 sequences, around 16% of them appearing once. Sequencing was carried out using whole blood. These receptors were obtained from an adult who was a healthcare worker with PCR-confirmed SARS-CoV-2 infection or an uninfected control (not recorded which). Each CDR3 is given with its conserved first and last residue. A D gene is named only where the DNA matches it firmly. Clone size is shown for a subset of rows, as once, few, many or a class of expanded clone.

V gene	D gene	clone size	J gene	CDR3 DNA	CDR3 protein
TRBV28	.	.	TRBJ2-3	TGTGCCAGCAGTTTTAAGCACCGTCTGTTGGCCCAACATGCAGATACGCAGTATTTT	CASSFKHRLLAQHADTQYF
TRBV19	.	.	TRBJ2-3	TGTGCCAGTAGTATCTCCGGGACTTCTAACACAGATACGCAGTATTTT	CASSISGTSNTDTQYF
TRBV18	TRBD1	few	TRBJ2-4	TGTGCCAGCTCATCGAAGGACAGGACTCTCAAAAACATTCAGTACTTC	CASSSKDRTLKNIQYF
TRBV7-9	.	.	TRBJ1-5	TGTGCCAGCAGCAGCTTCAATCAGCCCCAGCATTTT	CASSSFNQPQHF
TRBV12-3/TRBV12-4	TRBD1	.	TRBJ1-6	TGTGCCAGCAGATTGACAGGGGAGGGTTCACCCCTCCACTTT	CASRLTGEGSPLHF
TRBV7-9	.	.	TRBJ2-1	TGTGCCAGCAGCTCCGGACAAGCCAATGAGCAGTTCTTC	CASSSGQANEQFF
TRBV20-1	.	few	TRBJ1-3	TGCAGTGCTAGTCCGGGGACGGCTGGAAACACCATATATTTT	CSASPGTAGNTIYF
TRBV7-8	TRBD2	.	TRBJ2-5	TGTGCCAGCAGCTCGACCCTCGCGGGGGGACTGGTGGAAGAGACCCAGTACTTC	CASSSTLAGGLVEETQYF
TRBV11-2	.	few	TRBJ2-7	TGTGCCAGCAGCTTAGGTTTTCCAGTCTACGAGCAGTACTTC	CASSLGFPVYEQYF
TRBV5-6	.	few	TRBJ2-7	TGTGCCAGCAGCTTGGGAGTCGGACTGGTATCCTACGAGCAGTACTTC	CASSLGVGLVSYEQYF
TRBV13	TRBD1	few	TRBJ2-6	TGTGCCAGCAGCTTAGTAGGGGGCCCTGGGGCCAACGTCCTGACTTTC	CASSLVGGPGANVLTF
TRBV6-6	TRBD1	.	TRBJ1-2	TGTGCCAGCAGTTACCCAGAGGGACAGGGCCCTGGCTACACCTTC	CASSYPEGQGPGYTF
TRBV5-5	.	few	TRBJ2-5	TGTGCCAGCAGCTTGGTGGCAGGAGGTTTCCGAGAGACCCAGTACTTC	CASSLVAGGFRETQYF
TRBV12-3/TRBV12-4	.	few	TRBJ2-3	TGTGCCAGCAGTTTGTGGGGCGACGAGGATACGCAGTATTTT	CASSLWGDEDTQYF
TRBV6-1	TRBD2	.	TRBJ2-5	TGTGCCAGCAGTTCGGGACTAGCGGGAATTGGGACCCAGTACTTC	CASSSGLAGIGTQYF
TRBV3-1	TRBD2	few	TRBJ2-5	TGTGCCAGCAGCCAAGCTGTTAGCGGGGGGGGAGAGACCCAGTACTTC	CASSQAVSGGGETQYF
TRBV4-2	.	.	TRBJ1-6	TGTGCCAGCAGCCAAGACAAGGGAATTTCACCCCTCCACTTT	CASSQDKGISPLHF
TRBV20-1	.	few	TRBJ2-3	TGCAGTGCTGAAGGGATTCTGGCAGATACGCAGTATTTT	CSAEGILADTQYF
TRBV12-3/TRBV12-4	.	.	TRBJ1-1	TGTGCCAGCGGGACGGGACAACTATATGAAGCTTTCTTT	CASGTGQLYEAFF
TRBV24-1	TRBD1	many	TRBJ2-1	TGTGCCACCAGCCAAAAACAGGGGGAGCAGTTCTTC	CATSQKQGEQFF
TRBV20-1	.	.	TRBJ2-1	TGCAGTGTTCCGCCCCTCCCCCGGGCTCACCCCTACAATGAGCAGTTCTTC	CSVPPLPRAHPYNEQFF
TRBV6-6	.	few	TRBJ1-1	TGTGCCAGTTCCAGATGGGGAGTGAACACTGAAGCTTTCTTT	CASSRWGVNTEAFF
TRBV10-2	TRBD2	.	TRBJ2-7	TGCGCCAGCAGCTCACTAGCGGGAGAATCCGAGCAGTACTTC	CASSSLAGESEQYF
TRBV20-1	.	.	TRBJ2-1	TGCAGTGCGCCCCTCCCCAGAGGTCCCTACAATGAGCAGTTCTTC	CSAPLPRGPYNEQFF
TRBV4-1	TRBD2	few	TRBJ2-1	TGCGCCAGCAGCCAGGGGGGACTAGCGATCGACAATGAGCAGTTCTTC	CASSQGGLAIDNEQFF
TRBV7-9	.	many	TRBJ2-7	TGTGCCAGCAGCACGTACTACGAGCAGTACTTC	CASSTYYEQYF
TRBV11-1	.	.	TRBJ2-6	TGTGCCAGCTCAGACAGGGGGGCCAACGTCCTGACTTTC	CASSDRGANVLTF
TRBV5-5	TRBD1	once	TRBJ1-4	TGTGCCAGCAGCGTGGGTCCAAGGGACAGTGAAAAACTGTTTTTT	CASSVGPRDSEKLFF
TRBV30	TRBD1	.	TRBJ2-7	TGTGCCTGGACGGACAGGGATCAGCAGTACTTC	CAWTDRDQQYF
TRBV29-1	TRBD2	few	TRBJ2-1	TGCAGCGTTGGGACTAGCGGGAGAGCCTACAATGAGCAGTTCTTC	CSVGTSGRAYNEQFF
TRBV23-1	.	.	TRBJ2-4	TGCGCCAGCATGGAAGGGACACCAGAATCCATTCAGTACTTC	CASMEGTPESIQYF
TRBV4-1	.	.	TRBJ2-7	TGCGCCAGCAGCCAAGCCGGGACTCGGGTTTTGTACGAGCAGTACTTC	CASSQAGTRVLYEQYF
TRBV29-1	.	.	TRBJ2-7	TGCAGCGTTGACGGGACCTACGAGCAGTACTTC	CSVDGTYEQYF
TRBV29-1	.	.	TRBJ1-1	TGCAGCGTGGAGACATATACTAACACTGAAGCTTTCTTT	CSVETYTNTEAFF
TRBV13	.	.	TRBJ2-2	TGTGCCAGCAGCTTCGGACGGCACGAGGAGCTGTTTTTT	CASSFGRHEELFF
TRBV11-3	TRBD1	.	TRBJ2-5	TGTGCCAGCAGCTCCGGGACAGGGATAGAGACCCAGTACTTC	CASSSGTGIETQYF
TRBV29-1	.	few	TRBJ1-1	TGCAGCGTTGGGGCAGGGGAATGGGACACTGAAGCTTTCTTT	CSVGAGEWDTEAFF
TRBV3-1	.	.	TRBJ2-6	TGTGCCAGCAGCCAAGACCGGGCTGGGGCCAACGTCCTGACTTTC	CASSQDRAGANVLTF
TRBV25-1	TRBD1	.	TRBJ1-1	TGTGCCAGCAGTGCCGCGGGACAGGGGTACACTGAAGCTTTCTTT	CASSAAGQGYTEAFF
TRBV30	TRBD2	.	TRBJ2-3	TGTGCCTGGACTAGCGGGATGCGTAGCACAGATACGCAGTATTTT	CAWTSGMRSTDTQYF
TRBV7-9	TRBD1	few	TRBJ2-7	TGTGCCAGCAGCACCCGGGACAGGGGGTTACAGCAGTACTTC	CASSTRDRGLQQYF
TRBV24-1	.	.	TRBJ1-1	TGTGCCACCAGTGATTCATCACTCGGGCTACCTGGGACTGAAGCTTTCTTT	CATSDSSLGLPGTEAFF
TRBV6-5	.	.	TRBJ1-1	TGTGCCAGCCTGGGACGGATGAACACTGAAGCTTTCTTT	CASLGRMNTEAFF
TRBV28	.	.	TRBJ1-2	TGTGCCAGCAGTTTCGGCACAGGCTATGGCTACACCTTC	CASSFGTGYGYTF
TRBV6-5	TRBD2	.	TRBJ2-1	TGTGCCAGCAGGGCTAGCGGGGGATACAATGAGCAGTTCTTC	CASRASGGYNEQFF
TRBV29-1	.	.	TRBJ2-1	TGCAGCGTTGAGTCCTTCAATGAGCAGTTCTTC	CSVESFNEQFF
TRBV30	.	few	TRBJ2-7	TGTGCCTGGAGTGTAGAGCGGAGGTACGAGCAGTACTTC	CAWSVERRYEQYF
TRBV7-2	.	few	TRBJ1-1	TGTGCCAGCAGCTTAAAAGGGCGGAACACTGAAGCTTTCTTT	CASSLKGRNTEAFF
TRBV6-5	.	.	TRBJ1-2	TGTGCCAGCAGCGCAGGGGTTGGCTACACCTTC	CASSAGVGYTF
TRBV3-1	.	many	TRBJ2-2	TGTGCCAGCAGCCAATTTCAAGGGTCCGGGGAGCTGTTTTTT	CASSQFQGSGELFF
TRBV7-8	.	many	TRBJ2-1	TGTGCCAGCAGCTTACGACTTGGGAATGAGCAGTTCTTC	CASSLRLGNEQFF
TRBV27	.	few	TRBJ2-5	TGTGCCAGCAGTTTATCGGGCAGGCCGGGCCAAGAGACCCAGTACTTC	CASSLSGRPGQETQYF
TRBV20-1	TRBD2	.	TRBJ2-3	TGCAGTGCTCCCCCTAGCGGGGGACGCACAGATACGCAGTATTTT	CSAPPSGGRTDTQYF
TRBV7-9	.	.	TRBJ2-1	TGTGCCAGCAGCTCCCGGGCGAGCATAAATGAGCAGTTCTTC	CASSSRASINEQFF